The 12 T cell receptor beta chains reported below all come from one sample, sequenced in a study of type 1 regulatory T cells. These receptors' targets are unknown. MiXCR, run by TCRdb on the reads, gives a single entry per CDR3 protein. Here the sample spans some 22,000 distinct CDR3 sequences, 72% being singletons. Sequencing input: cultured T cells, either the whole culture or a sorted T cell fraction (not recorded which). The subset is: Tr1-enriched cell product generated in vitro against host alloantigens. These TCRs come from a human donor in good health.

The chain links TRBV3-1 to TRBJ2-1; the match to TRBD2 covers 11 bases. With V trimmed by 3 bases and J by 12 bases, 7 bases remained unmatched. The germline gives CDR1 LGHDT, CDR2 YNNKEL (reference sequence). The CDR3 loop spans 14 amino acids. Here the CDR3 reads CASSHGTSGGSQFF. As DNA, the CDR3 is TGTGCCAGCAGCCACGGTACTAGCGGGGGATCGCAGTTCTTC.

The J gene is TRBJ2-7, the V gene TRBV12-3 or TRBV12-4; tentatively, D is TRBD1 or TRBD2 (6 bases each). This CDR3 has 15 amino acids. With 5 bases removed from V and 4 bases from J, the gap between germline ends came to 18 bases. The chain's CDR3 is CASSPPGRGGYEQYF. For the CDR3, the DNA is TGTGCCAGCAGTCCCCCCGGCAGGGGAGGATACGAGCAGTACTTC.

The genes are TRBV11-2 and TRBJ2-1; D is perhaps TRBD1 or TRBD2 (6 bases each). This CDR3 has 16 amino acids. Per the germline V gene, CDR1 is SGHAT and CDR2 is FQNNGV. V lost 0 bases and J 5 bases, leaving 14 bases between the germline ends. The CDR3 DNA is TGTGCCAGCAGCTTAGAGTGGGGGCTAGCGAACAATGAGCAGTTCTTC. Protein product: CASSLEWGLANNEQFF. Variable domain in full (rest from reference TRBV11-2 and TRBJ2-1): EAGVAQSPRYKIIEKRQSVAFWCNPISGHATLYWYQQILGQGPKLLIQFQNNGVVDDSQLPKDRFSAERLKGVDSTLKIQPAKLEDSAVYLCASSLEWGLANNEQFFGPGTRLTVL.

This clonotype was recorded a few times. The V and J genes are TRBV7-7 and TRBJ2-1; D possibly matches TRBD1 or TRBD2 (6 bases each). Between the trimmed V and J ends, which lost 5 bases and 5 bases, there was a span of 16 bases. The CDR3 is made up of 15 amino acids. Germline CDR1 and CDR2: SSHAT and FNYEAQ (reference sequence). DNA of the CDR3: TGTGCCAGCAGCCAACGACCGGGGGACAACAATGAGCAGTTCTTC. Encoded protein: CASSQRPGDNNEQFF.

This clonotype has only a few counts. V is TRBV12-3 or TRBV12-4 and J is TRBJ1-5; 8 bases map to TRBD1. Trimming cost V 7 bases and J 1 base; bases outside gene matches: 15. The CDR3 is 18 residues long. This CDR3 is CASTKGGQGARSNQPQHF. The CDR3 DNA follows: TGTGCCAGCACCAAAGGGGGGCAGGGGGCAAGGAGCAATCAGCCCCAGCATTTT.

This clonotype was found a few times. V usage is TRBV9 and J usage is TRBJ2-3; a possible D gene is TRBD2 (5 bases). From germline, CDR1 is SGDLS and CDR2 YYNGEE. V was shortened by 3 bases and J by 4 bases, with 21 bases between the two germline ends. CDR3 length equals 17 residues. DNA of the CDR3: TGTGCCAGCAGCGCCTTCGGGGTCACCATCATGGCAGATACGCAGTATTTT. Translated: CASSAFGVTIMADTQYF.

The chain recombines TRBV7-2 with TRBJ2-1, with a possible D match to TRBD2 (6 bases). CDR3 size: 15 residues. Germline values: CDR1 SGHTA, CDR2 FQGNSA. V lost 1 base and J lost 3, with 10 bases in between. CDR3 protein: CASSLVGGVYNEQFF. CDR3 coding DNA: TGTGCCAGCAGCTTAGTCGGGGGAGTCTACAATGAGCAGTTCTTC.

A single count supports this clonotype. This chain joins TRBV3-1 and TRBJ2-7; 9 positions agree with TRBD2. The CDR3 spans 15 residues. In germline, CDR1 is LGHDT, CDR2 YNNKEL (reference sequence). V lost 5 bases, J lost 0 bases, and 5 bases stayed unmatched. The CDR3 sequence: CASSLAGANSYEQYF. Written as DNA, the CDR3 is TGTGCCAGCAGCTTAGCGGGGGCAAACTCCTACGAGCAGTACTTC.

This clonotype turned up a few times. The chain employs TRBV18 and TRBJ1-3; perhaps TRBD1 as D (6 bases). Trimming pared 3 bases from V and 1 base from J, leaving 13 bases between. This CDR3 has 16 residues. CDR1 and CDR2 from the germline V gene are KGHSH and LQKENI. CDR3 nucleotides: TGTGCCAGCTCACCCCTGGACAGTGGGTCTGGAAACACCATATATTTT. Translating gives CASSPLDSGSGNTIYF.

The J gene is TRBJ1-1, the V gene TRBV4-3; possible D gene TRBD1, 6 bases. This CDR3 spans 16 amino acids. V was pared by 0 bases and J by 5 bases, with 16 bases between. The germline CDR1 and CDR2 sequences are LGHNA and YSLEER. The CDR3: CASSQERGVAATEAFF. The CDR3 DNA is TGCGCCAGCAGCCAAGAAAGGGGGGTCGCAGCGACTGAAGCTTTCTTT.

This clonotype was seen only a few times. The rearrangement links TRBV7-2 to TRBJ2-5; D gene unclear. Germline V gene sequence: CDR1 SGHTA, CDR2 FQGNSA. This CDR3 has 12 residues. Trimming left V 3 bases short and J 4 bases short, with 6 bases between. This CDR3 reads CASSFGRETQYF. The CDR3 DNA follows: TGTGCCAGCAGCTTTGGTCGAGAGACCCAGTACTTC.

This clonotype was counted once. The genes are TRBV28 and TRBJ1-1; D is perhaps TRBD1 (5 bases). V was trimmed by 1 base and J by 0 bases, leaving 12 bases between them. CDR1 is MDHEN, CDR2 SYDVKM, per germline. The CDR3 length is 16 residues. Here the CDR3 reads CASSLSLGHMNTEAFF. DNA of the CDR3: TGTGCCAGCAGTTTATCCCTCGGACATATGAACACTGAAGCTTTCTTT.